This TCR beta chain was sequenced in a study of blood T cell repertoires in COVID-19 (dated by TCRdb to 2019 to 2021). Background for the entire study: Samples covering the acute and convalescent phases of COVID-19 were provided by collaborators in the United States, Italy and Spain. The prospective study material was composed of cDNA or gDNA derived from T cells, B-cell-depleted T cells, or PBMCs. The dataset comprised deeply sampled blood TCRbeta repertoires from subjects exposed to, actively infected with, or recovered from COVID-19. The repertoires were released in a freely available public database meant as a resource for research on the immune response to SARS-CoV-2. The samples were drawn from two sources: the first 160 participants of the ongoing ImmuneRACE study, and 950 to 1,500 subjects contributed by 6 global collaborators. Sample metadata almost always included a de-identified subject ID, COVID-19 status, age in years and sex. HLA class I and class II types, where available, came from metadata supplied by the sample provider rather than from assay-based typing.

Germline trimming amounts to 5 bases on V and 4 bases on J, with 5 as the count of junction bases outside the gene matches. CDR3 length: 15 amino acids, cysteine to phenylalanine. Of all the DNA, just the CDR3 is kept, 45 bases in frame from base 1. CDR1 and CDR2 (LNHDA, SQIVND) derive from the germline V gene (reference sequence). Study-wide findings and limitations: How much clinical and demographic metadata was included differed by source and by participant, and the metadata was provided uncurated.

Each collaborating institution followed its own protocols to collect whole blood in K2EDTA tubes. For TCRbeta analysis, collaborator samples were shipped as frozen whole blood, as isolated PBMCs, or as DNA extracted from either sample type. The immunoSEQ Assay, a bias-controlled multiplex PCR, was used to amplify TCRbeta CDR3 regions from genomic DNA. Per the source publication's procedure: Within the assay, amplification of reference gene primers was used to estimate how many nucleated cells each sample contained. To quantify the absolute abundance of each unique TCRbeta CDR3 rearrangement, sequence reads were collapsed and filtered. Productive Simpson clonality was computed per sample as the square root of Simpson's diversity index over productive rearrangements. TCRdb limited this immuneACCESS table to in-frame rearrangements with V and J called. A share of clones is missing; checked studies link under half to unresolved V genes, and the rest is unexplained. The DNA was the basis for D and trimming; V, J and clone size are from that table. The sample yields around 120,000 clones; about 87% were counted once. The top ten hold more than 25% of the sample.

In regard to this clone: Its antigen specificity is not known. The input lacks base qualities; no much larger clone sits a single base away.

The chain is made from TRBV19 and TRBJ1-3; a stretch of 10 junction bases matches TRBD1. Specimen: peripheral blood. This TCR was recovered from a woman aged 70 to 79 with acute or convalescent COVID-19. The sequenced DNA is TGTGCCAGTAGTGTGGGACAGGGGTCAGGAAACACCATATATTTT. The resulting protein is CASSVGQGSGNTIYF.